The present T cell receptor beta chain was sequenced within a study of radiotherapy plus CTLA-4 blockade in lung cancer. Across the whole study: Disease control was achieved by 31% of patients, and objective responses by about 19%.

As concerns this clone: Its antigen remains unknown.

Method: immunoSEQ multiplex PCR; TCRdb's copy keeps in-frame clones and lacks some. The sample consists of tens of thousands of clones, 50% to 70% of them appearing once. Trimming cost V 2 bases and J 2 bases, with 8 bases left between them. CDR3 length: 14 residues. Germline-derived CDR1 and CDR2 are SGHDT and YYEEEE. Patients in the study, people with chemo-refractory metastatic non-small-cell lung cancer, received focal radiation plus ipilimumab CTLA-4 blockade. Overall study results and limits: Reportedly, early blood T cell clone dynamics best predicted response, with interferon-beta. Clones of tumor-derived TCRs expanded in blood after radiotherapy plus ipilimumab.

The specimen comprised peripheral blood, sampled from a patient treated with radiotherapy plus ipilimumab. The J gene is TRBJ2-4, the V gene TRBV5-6; D unclear. This sequence originates from a human donor with non-small cell lung cancer who had a partial response to radiotherapy plus ipilimumab. The CDR3 DNA sequence: TGTGCCAGCAGCTTTCTAGTGACCAAAAACATTCAGTACTTC. Protein: CASSFLVTKNIQYF.